This T cell receptor (beta chain) was profiled in a study of cytomegalovirus exposure and HLA in healthy donors (dated by TCRdb to 2017 to 2019). For the study in its entirety: According to an earlier analysis of around 600 of the donors, roughly 180 million T cells yielded roughly 110 million unique TCR beta sequences and about 300 Gb of sequence data. Typing coverage differed by locus: A, B, C, DRB1 and DQB1 were typed in roughly 620-630 donors, DQA1 in roughly 500, DPA1 in nearly 610, and DPB1 in 400 to 480. The genetic ancestry cluster associated with self-reported Caucasian donors included 81% of the 300 to 450 genotyped donors. All discovery cohort repertoires had been generated using a single sequencing platform. Donor age, sex, ethnicity and CMV serostatus were collected together with the repertoire data. The study was designed to test whether signatures of past pathogen exposure could be identified by cataloging public T cell receptors. Rather than using new phenotypic data, the later analysis identified candidate immune exposures from TCR beta sequences and from how often those sequences occurred across donors. In addition to the first cohort of 650 to 800 subjects, a separate validation cohort of 130 or so different subjects was used. An early release that covered several hundred HLA-typed donors contained around 300 gigabases of sequencing data and 75 million to 100 million unique TCR sequences. HLA typing included class I and class II loci at four-digit resolution. A later genetic analysis used genome-wide SNP genotypes for about three fifths of the 666 donors, treating that subset as a discovery cohort. An earlier analysis of some 600 of the donors applied high-throughput TCR beta sequencing to assess whether each TCR beta V gene segment acted as functional or pseudogenic. The study combined high-throughput TCR immunosequencing, statistical association of individual TCRs with disease status, and machine learning to predict cytomegalovirus infection status. A later analysis re-examined previously published TCR beta repertoires from about 700 donors and added high-resolution HLA genotyping to investigate patterns of TCR occurrence. Among about 400 genotyped donors of the cohort, an average of roughly 230,000 unique TCR beta nucleotide sequences was sequenced per donor, of which approximately 18% were non-productive. The T cell repertoires of 550 to 850 subjects were profiled by immunosequencing and related to cytomegalovirus serostatus. Roughly five DR-DQ haplotypes were handled as single units for association and clustering, since linkage in the cohort was strong. General conclusions and limits of the study: A later analysis associated 16,951 TCR beta sequences with specific HLA alleles at a false discovery rate of 0.05. Most TCR sequences were observed very rarely across donors, whereas some public TCRs were present in many individuals. A later genetic analysis associated a missense DCLRE1C variant with V-gene and J-gene trimming of TCR beta chains, and an independent cohort replicated the association. A further reported finding was that TCR beta sequences accurately predicted the HLA-A and HLA-B alleles for most subjects in the first cohort. Linkage disequilibrium might explain the correlated functional status among segregating V segments, but an unknown experimental factor could not be excluded. In an earlier analysis of several hundred of the donors, most TCR beta V segments were observed in productive rearrangements about 87% or about 30% of the time, broadly matching IMGT annotations. The only immune exposure information available for the cohort was CMV serostatus. In vitro tests confirmed that a few of the cytomegalovirus-associated TCR beta chains recognize cytomegalovirus antigens. Some IMGT-functional V segments, including TRBV6-2 and TRBV6-3, could not be distinguished by the 87-base-pair reads and were therefore excluded. According to a later analysis, TCR association rates differed among HLA loci, with DRB1 alleles showing the most associated TCRs and HLA-C alleles showing the fewest. The classifier was reported to diagnose cytomegalovirus status with high specificity and sensitivity in both the original cohort and the validation cohort. A later analysis found that HLA-associated TCR beta chains were more clonally expanded and had lower generation probabilities than equally common non-associated chains. Because HLA typing was unavailable for some donors at each locus, only the typed subset was used in association tests. A cluster of highly shared sequence variants was judged likely to represent a technical artifact of the sequencing pipeline. Several of the top co-occurrence clusters appeared to be linked to parvovirus B19, influenza, CMV and Epstein-Barr virus, according to a later analysis. Strong co-occurrence of HLA alleles, especially DR and DQ, made assigning TCR associations to individual alleles difficult. According to a later analysis, most CMV-associated TCR beta chains appeared to be HLA-restricted, and the HLA associations seemed to be driven largely by CMV exposure. Because counts were too low, seventeen rarely observed V segments, including chromosome 9 orphons, were excluded from the earlier analysis of under 650 of the donors. This cohort had only TCR beta chains sequenced, and the lack of alpha or paired-chain data limited which features could be detected. Sequencing depth was assumed to be roughly uniform across donors in the presence/absence analyses, though that assumption may not hold. In the study, approximately 160 TCR beta chains were listed as associated with cytomegalovirus. The authors suggested that the approach could potentially be extended to other disease states and immunological phenotypes. In a later genetic analysis, fewer N-insertions in productive TCRs were reported among donors in an Asian-associated ancestry cluster than the roughly 710-donor mean.

For this clone: There is no known antigen for this receptor. Base qualities are not at hand, and no much larger clone is one base apart.

The cohort consisted of 666 healthy bone marrow donors. Cohort members were all nominally healthy when sampled, although unrecorded immune exposures were likely present. The donor was CMV seropositive and was included in the group of 250 to 300 seropositive cohort members. Every donor gave a peripheral blood sample, and the peripheral blood mononuclear cells from that sample were used for TCR beta sequencing. Genomic DNA was extracted from the blood cell samples with the Qiagen DNeasy Blood Extraction Kit. The CDR3 covers 15 residues, taking in both the cysteine and the phenylalanine. Only the CDR3 region is kept as DNA, spanning 45 bases read in frame from base 1. From the germline V gene, CDR1 is MNHNS and CDR2 is SASEGT. A distance of 15 bases separates the germline ends of V and J, which lose 4 bases and 2 bases respectively. Libraries came from the immunoSEQ multiplex PCR assay. A mixture of 60 forward primers for TCR Vbeta segments and 13 reverse primers for TCR Jbeta segments was used in the multiplex PCR. The CDR3 region of rearranged TCR beta genes was amplified from genomic DNA with a multiplex PCR assay. The Illumina HiSeq System was used to sequence the amplified TCR beta libraries as 87-base-pair reads. As for the original processing: A later analysis tallied 75 million to 95 million unique TCR beta chains across the 650 to 750 repertoires, and approximately 9.9 million of those chains were shared by two or more donors. Raw reads were error-corrected and collapsed into unique sequences with a nearest-neighbor algorithm that merged closely related sequences to remove PCR and sequencing errors. Alignment of CDR3 sequences to IMGT reference sequences was used to assign V, D and J gene segments. For a sequence to be retained, at least a six-nucleotide match to both a V gene segment and a J gene segment was required. A rearrangement was called productive if the CDR3 had no stop codons and remained in frame with V and J, and every other rearrangement was called non-productive. CDR3 was defined according to IMGT convention as the region running from the second conserved V-encoded cysteine to the conserved J-encoded phenylalanine. Sequences without an unambiguous match to a single V gene segment were excluded from the earlier analysis of 500 to 700 of the donors. An earlier analysis of fewer than 750 of the donors classified V segments as functional when productive rearrangements were above 56.7% and as segregating when the standard deviation between donors was above 5%. A statistical classification framework was built to diagnose cytomegalovirus status from the catalog of TCR beta chain sequences. V and J gene assignment, in a later analysis, came from comparing TCR nucleotide sequences with IMGT/GENE-DB human TR gene sequences. Using the TCRdist pipeline, a later analysis assigned CDR3 sequences along with most-parsimonious VDJ recombination scenarios. In a later analysis, each TCR beta chain was defined by its CDR3 amino acid sequence together with its V-gene family, and reads without a unique V-gene family were excluded. In a later analysis, 550 to 650 highly shared, low-generation-probability nucleotide sequences were removed to address suspected cross-contamination and a sequencing artifact. In a later analysis, a clonal expansion index was calculated for each public chain from normalized within-repertoire ranks of inferred template counts. A later analysis computed generation probabilities with a VDJ recombination model fitted to out-of-frame rearrangements, and checked the results against IGoR. In a later analysis, TCR-TCR, TCR-HLA and TCR-CMV co-occurrence was scored with hypergeometric tests, and a repertoire-size bias correction was applied to TCR pairs. In a later analysis, false discovery rates were estimated by permuting HLA or CMV assignments 20 times. In a later analysis, co-occurring TCRs were grouped using DBSCAN, with TCRdist sequence similarity added in when clustering inside HLA-allele-positive subsets. Repertoires with fewer than 30,000 or more than 120,000 public chains, plus five repertoires with anomalous nucleotide sharing, were excluded from co-occurrence clustering. TCRdb holds this immuneACCESS table with in-frame rearrangements only. Some clones are missing; in checked studies, unresolved V genes explain under half, and the rest has no known cause. The V and J calls and clone size are taken from that table; D and trimming were inferred from the DNA. Within this sample are fewer than 200,000 clones, with approximately 80% of them counted one time only. The ten largest clones add up to 8% to 10% of the sample.

The receptor chain draws on TRBV6-1 and TRBJ2-7; a tentative D match to TRBD1 spans 6 bases. The specimen sequenced was PBMCs. The sequence was collected from a man aged 18 to 35 in good health and CMV-seropositive. In nucleotides, the sequence is TGTGCCAGCAGTGTACTTCCCCAGGGGACCTACGAGCAGTACTTC. Its coded protein is CASSVLPQGTYEQYF.